Each of the 16 T cell receptor beta chains below was sequenced from the same sample in a study of T cells after somatic rescue of genetic block. The repertoire was sequenced with immunoSEQ multiplex PCR; TCRdb's copy has only in-frame clones and lacks some. The table has some 15,000 clones, over 70% seen once. The sequencing sample was made of peripheral blood mononuclear cells (PBMCs). The receptors come from a boy younger than 18.

The chain recombines TRBV7-9 with TRBJ2-4, with D tentatively TRBD2 (6 bases). CDR1 and CDR2 from the germline V gene are SEHNR and FQNEAQ (reference sequence). CDR3 length: 14 residues. The V and J ends lost 1 base and 6 bases respectively, with 10 bases between them. CDR3: CASSLGPGVNIQYF. As DNA, the CDR3 is TGTGCCAGCAGCTTAGGGCCGGGGGTAAACATTCAGTACTTC.

This clone has a handful of counts. The CDR3 reads CAIWTGLSYGYTF. The CDR3 region has the DNA TGTGCCATCTGGACAGGGCTAAGCTATGGCTACACCTTC. J is TRBJ1-2 and V is TRBV6-1; 8 positions match TRBD1. The CDR3 runs to 13 residues. Germline V gives CDR1 MNHNS, CDR2 SASEGT. With 10 bases clipped from V and 4 bases from J, the junction kept 8 bases outside the gene matches.

The CDR3 DNA sequence: TGTGCCAGCTCACCATACGTAGTCCAAGAGACCCAGTACTTC. Amino acids: CASSPYVVQETQYF. The V call is TRBV18, the J call TRBJ2-5; D unclear. Germline CDR1 and CDR2: KGHSH and LQKENI. V gave up 2 bases and J gave up 1 base, with 8 bases separating them. The CDR3 loop spans 14 amino acids.

The chain uses TRBV29-1 and TRBJ2-7; 9 nucleotides match TRBD1. With 2 bases clipped from V and 5 bases from J, the junction kept 7 bases outside the gene matches. The CDR3 is 14 amino acids. CDR1 and CDR2 (germline): SQVTM, ANQGSEA. The CDR3 loop is CSVESRQGVHEQYF. The CDR3 DNA follows: TGCAGCGTTGAAAGCCGACAGGGGGTCCACGAGCAGTACTTC.

The chain links TRBV7-6 to TRBJ1-3; tentatively, D is TRBD1 (5 bases). V was shortened by 1 base and J by 3 bases, with 10 bases between the two germline ends. The CDR3 runs 15 residues. Germline CDR1 and CDR2: SGHVS and FNYEAQ. CDR3 residues: CASSLGQPSGNTIYF. The CDR3 nucleotides read TGTGCCAGCAGCTTAGGACAGCCGAGTGGAAACACCATATATTTT.

The genes are TRBV2 and TRBJ2-5, with D maybe TRBD1 (6 bases). The V gene lost 9 bases and the J gene lost 1 base, with 9 bases spanning the gap. The CDR3 spans 12 residues. CDR1 is SNHLY, CDR2 FYNNEI, per germline. CDR3 nucleotides: TGTGCCAGGAGGGGGTTCCAAGAGACCCAGTACTTC. It specifies CARRGFQETQYF.

The chain joins TRBV5-6 to TRBJ2-2; no clear D gene. The germline V and J ends were trimmed by 1 base and 5 bases, with 6 bases remaining between them. The CDR3 totals 13 residues. Germline assignment: CDR1 SGHDT and CDR2 YYEEEE. As DNA, the CDR3 is TGTGCCAGCAGCTTGCCGGTGACCGGGGAGCTGTTTTTT. Encoded protein: CASSLPVTGELFF.

By its share, this clone is medium-sized. V and J are TRBV9 and TRBJ2-2; TRBD1 agrees at 7 bases. Trimming at V came to 4 bases and at J to 6 bases, leaving 3 bases not matched to a gene. CDR3 length equals 13 residues. CDR1 and CDR2 (germline): SGDLS, YYNGEE. The CDR3 DNA is TGTGCCAGCAGCACAGGGGTTCCCGGGGAGCTGTTTTTT. Its translation: CASSTGVPGELFF.

This clone is medium-sized (0.01 to 0.1%) by share. CDR3 sequence: CASSSNRGPNQPQHF. Written as DNA, the CDR3 is TGTGCCAGCAGCTCCAACAGGGGGCCTAATCAGCCCCAGCATTTT. V usage is TRBV7-8 and J usage is TRBJ1-5; 9 bases match TRBD1. With 4 bases clipped from V and 4 bases from J, the junction kept 5 bases outside the gene matches. Germline V CDR1 and CDR2: SGHVS, FQNEAQ. The CDR3 has 15 residues.

The rearrangement links TRBV6-5 to TRBJ2-3, with D unclear. With 0 bases removed from V and 2 bases from J, the gap between germline ends came to 9 bases. This CDR3 has 15 residues. The germline V gene has CDR1 MNHEY and CDR2 SVGAGI. The CDR3 spells CASSYSGSYTDTQYF. CDR3 DNA sequence: TGTGCCAGCAGTTACTCGGGCAGCTACACAGATACGCAGTATTTT.

Only one count was recorded for this clone. V is TRBV23-1 and J is TRBJ1-5; 10 bases match TRBD1. TRBV23-1 has ORF status, its function being uncertain. The CDR3 length is 17 residues. With V trimmed by 2 bases and J by 0 bases, 4 bases remained unmatched. Written as DNA, the CDR3 is TGCGCCAGCAGTCAAAGGACAGGGGGGGGTAGCAATCAGCCCCAGCATTTT. Amino acid sequence: CASSQRTGGGSNQPQHF.

J is TRBJ1-2 and V is TRBV7-9, with D possibly being TRBD1 (6 bases). Germline lookup yields CDR1 SEHNR and CDR2 FQNEAQ (reference sequence). The CDR3 runs 14 residues. Trimming pared 0 bases from V and 7 bases from J, leaving 12 bases between. The CDR3 spells CASSLAWGAAGYTF. The CDR3 region has the DNA TGTGCCAGCAGCTTAGCGTGGGGGGCGGCTGGCTACACCTTC.

The chain combines TRBV6-5 with TRBJ1-2; 7 nucleotides match TRBD1. The germline CDR1 and CDR2 sequences are MNHEY and SVGAGI. Trimming at V came to 4 bases and at J to 2 bases, leaving 4 bases not matched to a gene. The CDR3 extends over 14 amino acids. The CDR3 here is CASSSTGTNYGYTF. The CDR3 DNA follows: TGTGCCAGCAGTTCGACAGGGACCAACTATGGCTACACCTTC.

A few counts support this clone. The chain joins TRBV28 to TRBJ2-2; D could derive from TRBD1 or TRBD2 (7 bases each). CDR1 and CDR2 (germline): MDHEN, SYDVKM. The CDR3 totals 17 residues. The V and J ends lost 7 bases and 3 bases respectively, with 21 bases between them. CDR3 DNA sequence: TGTGCCAGCACCCTAAATCGGGCAGGGGGGGACACCGGGGAGCTGTTTTTT. Amino acid sequence: CASTLNRAGGDTGELFF.

J is TRBJ2-7 and V is TRBV7-9; tentative D call: TRBD1 (6 bases). The CDR3 totals 12 residues. CDR1 and CDR2 from the germline V gene are SEHNR and FQNEAQ (reference sequence). V lost 5 bases and J 5 bases, leaving 10 bases between the germline ends. CDR3: CASSPNRDEQYF. For the CDR3, the DNA is TGTGCCAGCAGCCCTAACAGGGACGAGCAGTACTTC. Full variable domain (missing parts from reference TRBV7-9 and TRBJ2-7): DTGVSQNPRHKITKRGQNVTFRCDPISEHNRLYWYRQTLGQGPEFLTYFQNEAQLEKSRLLSDRFSAERPKGSFSTLEIQRTEQGDSAMYLCASSPNRDEQYFGPGTRLTVT.

CDR3 nucleotide sequence: TGTGCCAGCAGCTTATCAACATTGCTTCGTAGCCGCACAGATACGCAGTATTTT. It specifies CASSLSTLLRSRTDTQYF. The V gene is TRBV7-9, the J gene TRBJ2-3; D gene unclear. This CDR3 is 18 amino acids long. Germline CDR1 is SEHNR and CDR2 is FQNEAQ (reference sequence). Trimming took 2 bases from V and 1 from J, leaving 19 bases between them.